Below, 25 T cell receptor beta chains from the same sample are listed, as sequenced in a study of shared clonotypes between healthy human individuals. This table comes from immunoSEQ multiplex PCR, and its TCRdb copy is limited to in-frame clones, with some not included. The sample holds over 2,000,000 clones, 85% to 95% seen once. Naive CD8 cells, CD45RO-negative and positively selected for CCR7, excluded terminally differentiated effector memory CD45RA+ cells. Sequencing used naive CD8+ T cells from PBMCs. These receptors all stem from a man between 18 and 29 years old in good health. Some clones in this sample may be carry-over from other donors' samples.

The chain is built from TRBV6-1 and TRBJ2-7; 8 nucleotides line up with TRBD1. Germline CDR1 reads MNHNS; CDR2 reads SASEGT. CDR3 length equals 16 residues. Trimming removed 2 bases from V and 4 bases from J; junction bases left unmatched: 10. For the CDR3, the DNA is TGTGCCAGCAGTGAAACTTACCGGGACAGGATTTACGAGCAGTACTTC. Translating gives CASSETYRDRIYEQYF.

This chain links TRBV4-1 with TRBJ2-7; D is uncertain. The CDR3 runs 12 residues. V shed 0 bases and J shed 4 bases, with 4 bases lying between them. The germline V gene has CDR1 MGHRA and CDR2 YSYEKL. The CDR3 nucleotides are TGCGCCAGCAGCCAAGAGGCGTACGAGCAGTACTTC. It encodes CASSQEAYEQYF.

J is TRBJ1-1 and V is TRBV11-3, with D possibly being TRBD1 (6 bases). CDR1 SGHNT and CDR2 YENEEA come from the germline V gene. Deletions cut 0 bases from V and 0 bases from J, with 17 bases between. The CDR3 has 18 residues. The CDR3 protein is CASSLDSGRGKMNTEAFF. DNA for the CDR3: TGTGCCAGCAGCTTAGATTCAGGGAGGGGGAAGATGAACACTGAAGCTTTCTTT.

The chain has TRBV10-1 and TRBJ2-7, with a weak D call TRBD2 (6 bases). CDR1 and CDR2 (germline): WNHNN, SYGVQD (reference sequence). This CDR3 spans 15 amino acids. Between the trimmed V and J ends, which lost 2 bases and 0 bases, there was a span of 11 bases. In DNA form, the CDR3 reads TGCGCCAGCAGTGAGGTCGCGGGGTCCTCCTACGAGCAGTACTTC. Translation gives CASSEVAGSSYEQYF.

The CDR3 DNA is TGCGCCAGCAGCCAAGGGCCGGTCGGAAGACAGAACTATGGCTACACCTTC. This encodes CASSQGPVGRQNYGYTF. The chain is built from TRBV4-1 and TRBJ1-2, with a possible D match to TRBD1 (5 bases). Trimming cost V 1 base and J 2 bases, with 17 bases left between them. CDR1 MGHRA and CDR2 YSYEKL come from the germline V gene. CDR3 size: 17 residues.

This clone was detected only a few times. The J gene is TRBJ1-1, the V gene TRBV15, with a possible D match to TRBD1 (5 bases). The V and J ends lost 4 bases and 1 base respectively, with 13 bases between them. Germline assignment: CDR1 LNHNV and CDR2 YYDKDF (reference sequence). CDR3 length: 15 residues. In nucleotides, the CDR3 is TGTGCCACCAGCATGCAGGGTGGATCGAACACTGAAGCTTTCTTT. Protein product: CATSMQGGSNTEAFF.

The chain links TRBV10-3 to TRBJ2-5; a weak D match, TRBD2 (5 bases). The CDR3 sequence is 15 residues long. Germline assignment: CDR1 ENHRY and CDR2 SYGVKD. The V gene lost 6 bases and the J gene lost 5 bases, with 19 bases spanning the gap. CDR3 sequence reads: CAISPGIQVRETQYF. In DNA, the CDR3 is TGTGCCATCAGCCCCGGGATCCAGGTGCGGGAGACCCAGTACTTC.

The chain joins TRBV4-1 to TRBJ2-7; no firm D call. In germline, CDR1 is MGHRA, CDR2 YSYEKL. The CDR3 consists of 13 residues. Trimming removed 2 bases from V and 9 bases from J, with 14 bases in between. The CDR3 region is CASSQQTRFGQYF. In DNA form, the CDR3 reads TGCGCCAGCAGCCAACAGACGCGATTCGGGCAGTACTTC.

V usage is TRBV14 and J usage is TRBJ2-1; the D is unclear. CDR3 size: 15 residues. V was clipped by 4 bases and J by 4 bases, with 14 bases between them. Germline CDR1 SGHDN, CDR2 FVKESK. CDR3 DNA: TGTGCCAGCAGCCCTGGGCGTTGGTCTTACAATGAGCAGTTCTTC. It codes for CASSPGRWSYNEQFF.

This rearrangement joins TRBV28 to TRBJ2-1; D unclear. The CDR3 runs to 14 residues. Trimming pared 3 bases from V and 3 bases from J, leaving 9 bases between. Germline loops: CDR1 MDHEN, CDR2 SYDVKM. CDR3 sequence (DNA): TGTGCCAGCAGTTTCCCCGGAGACTACAATGAGCAGTTCTTC. Protein sequence: CASSFPGDYNEQFF.

CDR3 sequence reads: CASSAAGVPLPQHF. In DNA, the CDR3 is TGTGCCAGCAGCGCCGCCGGGGTCCCATTGCCCCAGCATTTT. The V gene is TRBV7-9, the J gene TRBJ1-5; D is uncertain. Germline values: CDR1 SEHNR, CDR2 FQNEAQ (reference sequence). This CDR3 contains 14 residues. V was shortened by 5 bases and J by 9 bases, with 17 bases between the two germline ends.

The rearrangement links TRBV27 to TRBJ2-1, with 10 bases aligning to TRBD2. In germline, CDR1 is MNHEY, CDR2 SMNVEV (reference sequence). J lost 13 bases, V lost 2 bases, and 8 bases had no gene match. The CDR3 runs to 14 residues. The CDR3: CASSLGSSGSFQFF. As DNA, the CDR3 is TGTGCCAGCAGTTTAGGATCTAGCGGGAGCTTTCAGTTCTTC.

The chain links TRBV28 to TRBJ1-4; the match to TRBD1 covers 11 bases. J lost 7 bases, V lost 8 bases, and 6 bases had no gene match. Germline V gene sequence: CDR1 MDHEN, CDR2 SYDVKM. CDR3 length: 14 residues. The CDR3 sequence is CASGLGQGVEKLFF. CDR3 nucleotides: TGTGCCAGCGGCCTGGGACAGGGGGTTGAAAAACTGTTTTTT.

This clone occurred a few times. Other DNA sequences in this specimen translate into the identical CDR3. The chain carries TRBV13 and TRBJ1-1, with D perhaps TRBD1 (6 bases). The CDR3 runs 14 residues. The germline CDR1 and CDR2 sequences are PRHDT and FYEKMQ (reference sequence). Trimming left V 4 bases short and J 0 bases short, with 9 bases between. Written as DNA, the CDR3 is TGTGCCAGCAGCTCTGGACAGCTGAACACTGAAGCTTTCTTT. Residues: CASSSGQLNTEAFF.

This clone was seen once. In the same sample, other DNA sequences code for this CDR3. The chain combines TRBV19 with TRBJ2-5; D is unclear. V gave up 5 bases and J gave up 2 bases, with 3 bases separating them. The germline V gene has CDR1 LNHDA and CDR2 SQIVND (reference sequence). The CDR3 consists of 11 residues. This CDR3 is CASSRQETQYF. The CDR3 DNA sequence: TGTGCCAGTAGTCGGCAAGAGACCCAGTACTTC.

This clone came up once. The chain has TRBV6-6 and TRBJ2-1; 9 bases are shared with TRBD2. V dropped 4 bases and J dropped 3; count of bases not matched to a gene: 7. The germline gives CDR1 MNHNY, CDR2 SVGAGI (reference sequence). The CDR3 totals 16 residues. CDR3 protein: CASSSHASGDYNEQFF. For the CDR3, the DNA is TGTGCCAGCAGTTCCCACGCTAGCGGGGACTACAATGAGCAGTTCTTC.

The chain couples TRBV5-1 to TRBJ2-7; D gene uncertain. The germline V gene has CDR1 SGHRS and CDR2 YFSETQ. The CDR3 spans 13 residues. V was shortened by 7 bases and J by 1 base, with 12 bases between the two germline ends. The CDR3 here is CASGQDRSYEQYF. CDR3 DNA sequence: TGCGCCAGCGGCCAGGACCGATCCTACGAGCAGTACTTC.

This chain joins TRBV27 and TRBJ2-1; D is perhaps TRBD1 (6 bases). The CDR3 contains 14 residues. V lost 5 bases and J 9 bases, leaving 17 bases between the germline ends. Germline CDR1 MNHEY, CDR2 SMNVEV (reference sequence). In DNA form, the CDR3 reads TGTGCCAGCAGTCCCAAAGGGAAACAGGGTGAGCAGTTCTTC. Its translation: CASSPKGKQGEQFF.

The chain combines TRBV27 with TRBJ2-5; 10 bases match TRBD1. This CDR3 is built from 17 residues. Trimming cost V 5 bases and J 4 bases; bases outside gene matches: 13. Germline CDR1 reads MNHEY; CDR2 reads SMNVEV (reference sequence). The CDR3 coding sequence is TGTGCCAGCAGTCAAGGGCGACAGGGGGCAATCAGAGAGACCCAGTACTTC. Translating gives CASSQGRQGAIRETQYF.

J is TRBJ2-7 and V is TRBV4-1; the match to TRBD2 covers 9 bases. Trimming at V came to 3 bases and at J to 2 bases, leaving 5 bases not matched to a gene. The CDR3 spans 15 residues. Germline CDR1 reads MGHRA; CDR2 reads YSYEKL. The chain's CDR3 is CASSHVGLATYEQYF. CDR3 nucleotides: TGCGCCAGCAGCCACGTAGGACTAGCGACCTACGAGCAGTACTTC.

Points on this clone: Other DNA variants within this sample encode the same CDR3. This chain connects TRBV6-5 to TRBJ2-7; 11 bases are shared with TRBD2. This CDR3 region has 14 residues. Looked up from germline, CDR1 is MNHEY and CDR2 is SVGAGI. V lost 6 bases and J lost 3; bases outside the gene matches: 4. This CDR3 is CASSRGLADYEQYF. For the CDR3, the DNA is TGTGCCAGCAGCCGGGGACTAGCGGACTACGAGCAGTACTTC.

This rearrangement joins TRBV28 to TRBJ1-3; TRBD1 aligns across 7 bases. This CDR3 contains 16 residues. Per the germline V gene, CDR1 is MDHEN and CDR2 is SYDVKM. The V gene end was trimmed by 1 base and the J gene end by 2 bases; junction bases not matched to a gene: 5. The CDR3, as DNA: TGTGCCAGCAGTTTATTCAGGACAGGTCCTGGAAACACCATATATTTT. This translates into CASSLFRTGPGNTIYF.

This rearrangement joins TRBV30 to TRBJ2-1; D is unresolved. Between the trimmed V and J ends, which lost 2 bases and 10 bases, there was a span of 9 bases. Per the germline V gene, CDR1 is GTSNPN and CDR2 is SVGIG (reference sequence). CDR3 length equals 11 residues. The CDR3 region is CAWSYGLEQFF. DNA for the CDR3: TGTGCCTGGAGTTACGGGTTAGAGCAGTTCTTC.

This chain links TRBV5-6 with TRBJ2-7; a possible D gene is TRBD1 (6 bases). The CDR3 sequence is 13 residues long. Germline CDR1 SGHDT, CDR2 YYEEEE. V was cut by 2 bases and J by 5 bases, with 11 bases left in between. The CDR3 protein is CASSLGGSDEQYF. The CDR3 DNA is TGTGCCAGCAGCTTAGGGGGTAGCGACGAGCAGTACTTC.

V and J are TRBV13 and TRBJ2-7; D might be TRBD2 (7 bases). The CDR3 totals 14 residues. Germline loops: CDR1 PRHDT, CDR2 FYEKMQ (reference sequence). Trimming left V 1 base short and J 6 bases short, with 13 bases between. CDR3 nucleotide sequence: TGTGCCAGCAGCTTAGAGGGAGGGGGATCCGAGCAGTACTTC. Protein product: CASSLEGGGSEQYF.